The 25 T cell receptor beta chains listed next were all sequenced from one sample in a study of a mutant IDH1 vaccine in newly diagnosed glioma. Sequencing used immunoSEQ multiplex PCR; TCRdb keeps in-frame clones, though not all of them. This table has roughly 70,000 clones, 84% appearing once. No antigen is known for these receptors. Time point: week 23, last vaccination. With topical imiquimod, each dose of the vaccine consisted of 300 ug of mutant IDH1 20-mer peptide. This specimen consisted of PBMCs, obtained from a glioma patient whose treatment included an IDH1 peptide vaccine. These receptors were obtained from a man younger than 35 with glioma.

The chain combines TRBV4-1 with TRBJ2-5; 15 positions match TRBD2. Germline V CDR1 and CDR2: MGHRA, YSYEKL. CDR3 size: 19 residues. V shed 6 bases, J shed 5 bases, and the junction held 16 bases outside the gene matches. The CDR3 sequence is CASSGLGTSGRQPTETQYF. The CDR3 nucleotides are TGCGCCAGCAGTGGCCTCGGGACTAGCGGGAGGCAGCCGACGGAGACCCAGTACTTC.

The genes are TRBV4-1 and TRBJ1-1, with a tentative D call TRBD1 (6 bases). The V gene's germline CDR1 is MGHRA and CDR2 YSYEKL. There are 14 residues in the CDR3. The V and J ends lost 4 bases and 5 bases respectively, with 14 bases between them. CDR3 amino acids: CASSRSQGFTEAFF. The CDR3 DNA follows: TGCGCCAGCAGCCGATCGCAGGGGTTTACTGAAGCTTTCTTT.

About this clone itself: Compared with germline, one end of the junction differs, possibly owing to a read error. The V gene is TRBV30, the J gene TRBJ1-3; D possibly corresponds to TRBD1 (5 bases). This CDR3 comprises 13 residues. Germline assignment: CDR1 GTSNPN and CDR2 SVGIG (reference sequence). The CDR3 protein is CAWGVRGGNTIYF. The CDR3 DNA sequence: TGTGCCTGGGGTGTGCGGGGCGGAAACACCATATATTTT.

The chain links TRBV28 to TRBJ1-5; D not certain. CDR3 size: 17 residues. Trimming cost V 8 bases and J 0 bases, with 20 bases left between them. Germline V gives CDR1 MDHEN, CDR2 SYDVKM. The DNA for the CDR3 is TGTGCCAGCTCTTTGACCAGTCTTCTTTATAGCAATCAGCCCCAGCATTTT. Its protein product is CASSLTSLLYSNQPQHF.

This chain links TRBV6-5 with TRBJ1-4; D gene uncertain. Germline V gives CDR1 MNHEY, CDR2 SVGAGI. V was shortened by 4 bases and J by 2 bases, with 11 bases between the two germline ends. The CDR3 contains 15 residues. The CDR3 loop is CASSSPAETNEKLFF. The CDR3 DNA is TGTGCCAGCAGTTCCCCGGCCGAGACTAATGAAAAACTGTTTTTT.

This chain links TRBV5-6 with TRBJ2-3; D not certain. CDR1 and CDR2 (germline): SGHDT, YYEEEE. The V and J ends lost 1 base and 4 bases respectively, with 1 base between them. CDR3 size: 11 residues. The CDR3 spells CASSLSDTQYF. DNA of the CDR3: TGTGCCAGCAGCTTGTCAGATACGCAGTATTTT.

The V gene is TRBV4-3, the J gene TRBJ2-7, with unresolved D. This CDR3 contains 14 residues. V was cut by 0 bases and J by 3 bases, with 9 bases left in between. Germline V CDR1 and CDR2: LGHNA, YSLEER. The DNA for the CDR3 is TGCGCCAGCAGCCAAGACGGCCGGAGCTACGAGCAGTACTTC. Its translation: CASSQDGRSYEQYF.

This chain connects TRBV7-2 to TRBJ2-1, with 8 nucleotides matching TRBD2. V gave up 2 bases and J gave up 5 bases; unmatched junction bases: 8. The CDR3 is made up of 16 amino acids. CDR1 is SGHTA and CDR2 is FQGNSA in the germline V gene. As DNA, the CDR3 is TGTGCCAGCAGCTTAATCGGCGGGGGGAGAAACAATGAGCAGTTCTTC. Amino acid sequence: CASSLIGGGRNNEQFF.

The rearrangement uses TRBV19 and TRBJ1-5; possible D gene TRBD1, 5 bases. Germline V gives CDR1 LNHDA, CDR2 SQIVND (reference sequence). The V gene lost 4 bases and the J gene lost 6 bases, with 10 bases spanning the gap. The CDR3 extends over 13 amino acids. This CDR3 reads CASSTGRAQPQHF. In nucleotides, the CDR3 is TGTGCCAGTAGTACCGGCAGGGCTCAGCCCCAGCATTTT. The full variable domain, in which reference TRBV19 and TRBJ1-5 provide the parts outside the CDR3, is DGGITQSPKYLFRKEGQNVTLSCEQNLNHDAMYWYRQDPGQGLRLIYYSQIVNDFQKGDIAEGYSVSREKKESFPLTVTSAQKNPTAFYLCASSTGRAQPQHFGDGTRLSIL.

The chain carries TRBV19 and TRBJ2-7; TRBD2 matches 7 bases. There are 15 residues in the CDR3. The V gene's germline CDR1 is LNHDA and CDR2 SQIVND (reference sequence). V lost 6 bases, J lost 4 bases, and 12 bases stayed unmatched. The CDR3 DNA follows: TGTGCCAGTAGGAGTAGCGGGCTTATAGATTACGAGCAGTACTTC. As protein: CASRSSGLIDYEQYF.

The CDR3 DNA follows: TGTGCCAGCAGTGAACTGACAGGTCCTTCCTACGAGCAGTACTTC. Residues: CASSELTGPSYEQYF. This sequence joins TRBV6-1 and TRBJ2-7, with a weak D call TRBD1 (6 bases). The CDR3 extends over 15 amino acids. The germline CDR1 and CDR2 sequences are MNHNS and SASEGT. V was clipped by 2 bases and J by 1 base, with 12 bases between them.

The V and J genes are TRBV6-6 and TRBJ1-3, with D unclear. V was trimmed by 2 bases and J by 3 bases, leaving 8 bases between them. The germline gives CDR1 MNHNY, CDR2 SVGAGI (reference sequence). There are 14 residues in the CDR3. CDR3 sequence: CASSYPNLGNTIYF. CDR3 nucleotides: TGTGCCAGCAGTTACCCCAACCTTGGAAACACCATATATTTT.

The rearrangement uses TRBV5-1 and TRBJ2-7; the match to TRBD2 covers 14 bases. CDR3 size: 17 residues. Germline assignment: CDR1 SGHRS and CDR2 YFSETQ. After removal of 0 bases from V and 4 bases from J, the junction contained 6 bases not matched to a gene. This CDR3 reads CASSLETGTSGGYEQYF. The DNA for the CDR3 is TGCGCCAGCAGCTTGGAGACGGGGACTAGCGGGGGTTACGAGCAGTACTTC.

The rearrangement links TRBV18 to TRBJ1-1; TRBD1 is a possible D gene (6 bases). Trimming left V 3 bases short and J 6 bases short, with 17 bases between. The CDR3 has 15 amino acids. Germline CDR1 and CDR2: KGHSH and LQKENI. The CDR3 reads CASSPLSTEGAEAFF. The CDR3 nucleotides read TGTGCCAGCTCACCCCTTTCGACCGAGGGGGCTGAAGCTTTCTTT. The entire variable domain, with the rest obtained from reference TRBV18 and TRBJ1-1, is as follows: NAGVMQNPRHLVRRRGQEARLRCSPMKGHSHVYWYRQLPEEGLKFMVYLQKENIIDESGMPKERFSAEFPKEGPSILRIQQVVRGDSAAYFCASSPLSTEGAEAFFGQGTRLTVV.

This chain uses TRBV4-1 with TRBJ1-1, with D possibly matching TRBD1 (5 bases). Germline assignment: CDR1 MGHRA and CDR2 YSYEKL. V was shortened by 2 bases and J by 3 bases, with 10 bases between the two germline ends. The CDR3 loop spans 14 amino acids. The CDR3 region has the DNA TGCGCCAGCAGCCAACTTCGGGACCACACTGAAGCTTTCTTT. Protein sequence: CASSQLRDHTEAFF.

This rearrangement joins TRBV18 to TRBJ2-2; no definite D call. Germline V gives CDR1 KGHSH, CDR2 LQKENI. The germline V and J ends were trimmed by 1 base and 4 bases, with 7 bases remaining between them. The CDR3 totals 14 residues. As DNA, the CDR3 is TGTGCCAGCTCACCACAGGGCCGCACCGGGGAGCTGTTTTTT. Translated, it gives CASSPQGRTGELFF.

The sample holds one count of this clone. The chain recombines TRBV2 with TRBJ1-2, with 7 bases aligning to TRBD1. The germline CDR1 and CDR2 sequences are SNHLY and FYNNEI. There are 13 residues in the CDR3. V was pared by 6 bases and J by 5 bases, with 6 bases of the junction left unmatched. The CDR3 here is CASSSGQSYGYTF. CDR3 nucleotide sequence: TGTGCCAGCAGCTCGGGACAGTCTTATGGCTACACCTTC.

This clone was recorded a few times. The V and J genes are TRBV10-3 and TRBJ1-1, with 8 bases fitting TRBD1. This CDR3 comprises 12 residues. Germline V gene data show CDR1 as ENHRY and CDR2 as SYGVKD. Losses at the gene ends were 11 bases for V and 8 bases for J; bases not matched to a gene: 10. Here the CDR3 reads CASMAGDREAFF. The DNA for the CDR3 is TGTGCCTCCATGGCCGGGGACAGGGAAGCTTTCTTT.

In DNA form, the CDR3 reads TGTGCCAGCAGTTTATCGACTAGCGGGGGGGAAGAGACCCAGTACTTC. This translates into CASSLSTSGGEETQYF. The chain links TRBV27 to TRBJ2-5, with 14 bases fitting TRBD2. Germline CDR1 and CDR2: MNHEY and SMNVEV (reference sequence). The CDR3 contains 16 residues. J lost 3 bases, V lost 0 bases, and 0 bases had no gene match.

The chain carries TRBV6-4 and TRBJ1-1; D is ambiguous. The CDR3 spans 14 residues. Trimming removed 1 base from V and 1 base from J, with 7 bases in between. Germline assignment: CDR1 MRHNA and CDR2 SNTAGT. CDR3 DNA sequence: TGTGCCAGCAGTGACTTCCCCCAGAACACTGAAGCTTTCTTT. Translating it yields CASSDFPQNTEAFF.

The chain combines TRBV2 with TRBJ2-7; perhaps TRBD2 as D (5 bases). The CDR3 contains 14 residues. Germline CDR1 and CDR2: SNHLY and FYNNEI. V shed 6 bases and J shed 5 bases, with 17 bases lying between them. CDR3 nucleotides: TGTGCCAGCAGCCGACTTGGATCCGGGGACGAGCAGTACTTC. Protein product: CASSRLGSGDEQYF. Supplemented by reference TRBV2 and TRBJ2-7, the full variable domain reads EPEVTQTPSHQVTQMGQEVILRCVPISNHLYFYWYRQILGQKVEFLVSFYNNEISEKSEIFDDQFSVERPDGSNFTLKIRSTKLEDSAMYFCASSRLGSGDEQYFGPGTRLTVT.

This sequence joins TRBV6-6 and TRBJ1-1; tentatively, D is TRBD1 (5 bases). V was shortened by 2 bases and J by 4 bases, with 11 bases between the two germline ends. The CDR3 loop spans 14 amino acids. Looked up from germline, CDR1 is MNHNY and CDR2 is SVGAGI (reference sequence). CDR3 loop: CASSYPGASTEAFF. Here the CDR3 DNA reads TGTGCCAGCAGTTACCCCGGGGCGAGCACTGAAGCTTTCTTT.

V and J are TRBV5-6 and TRBJ2-7, with 7 bases lining up with TRBD2. V was pared by 4 bases and J by 6 bases, with 16 bases of the junction left unmatched. CDR1 and CDR2 from the germline V gene are SGHDT and YYEEEE. CDR3 length: 16 amino acids. CDR3 bases: TGTGCCAGCAGCGTCTCGTTGGGCGGGAGTAAGTCCGAGCAGTACTTC. Its translation: CASSVSLGGSKSEQYF.

This chain connects TRBV18 to TRBJ1-1; D perhaps matches TRBD1 (5 bases). V was shortened by 3 bases and J by 4 bases, with 18 bases between the two germline ends. CDR1 and CDR2 from the germline V gene are KGHSH and LQKENI. There are 16 residues in the CDR3. CDR3 sequence reads: CASSPRGLIRGTEAFF. The CDR3 bases are TGTGCCAGCTCACCTCGGGGCCTTATTAGAGGCACTGAAGCTTTCTTT.

The V call is TRBV2, the J call TRBJ2-6; no clear D gene. The CDR3 extends over 15 amino acids. Germline V gives CDR1 SNHLY, CDR2 FYNNEI. The V and J ends lost 4 bases and 0 bases respectively, with 7 bases between them. CDR3 sequence (DNA): TGTGCCAGCAGTGTGTCGGCCTCTGGGGCCAACGTCCTGACTTTC. Amino acid sequence: CASSVSASGANVLTF.